Presented here are 16 T cell receptor beta chains from one specimen sequenced in a study of cytomegalovirus exposure and HLA in healthy donors. The PCR ran on 60 Vbeta and 13 Jbeta primers. Produced via immunoSEQ multiplex PCR; TCRdb's table is partial and in-frame only. The table has under 200,000 clones, around 83% seen once. Material for sequencing was PBMCs. The receptors derive from a man under 40 in good health and CMV-seropositive.

The chain employs TRBV14 and TRBJ2-7; 8 bases are shared with TRBD2. The CDR3 has 15 residues. Germline assignment: CDR1 SGHDN and CDR2 FVKESK. The V gene end was trimmed by 4 bases and the J gene end by 4 bases; junction bases not matched to a gene: 9. CDR3 sequence (DNA): TGTGCCAGCAGCCTGTCTAGCGGGCCCCAATACGAGCAGTACTTC. Translation gives CASSLSSGPQYEQYF.

This clone was seen only a few times. The rearrangement joins TRBV7-2 to TRBJ2-7, with no clear D. The CDR3 covers 14 residues. Germline CDR1 and CDR2: SGHTA and FQGNSA. V lost 1 base, J lost 0 bases, and 7 bases lay in between. CDR3 sequence: CASSLVDISYEQYF. CDR3 bases: TGTGCCAGCAGCTTAGTCGACATCTCCTACGAGCAGTACTTC.

The chain recombines TRBV29-1 with TRBJ2-1, with D tentatively TRBD2 (6 bases). The CDR3 totals 15 residues. The V end was cut by 5 bases, the J end by 0 bases, with 14 bases between. Germline assignment: CDR1 SQVTM and CDR2 ANQGSEA. The CDR3, as DNA: TGCAGCGTTAACGGGGCGGGGCCCTCCTACAATGAGCAGTTCTTC. Translated, it gives CSVNGAGPSYNEQFF.

The DNA of the CDR3 is TGTGCCAGCAGTCCCTCGACCGGGGTAGCGGGAGGGCGGAGCTCCTACAATGAGCAGTTCTTC. This sequence encodes CASSPSTGVAGGRSSYNEQFF. The V gene is TRBV7-8, the J gene TRBJ2-1; TRBD2 matches at 11 bases. Looked up from germline, CDR1 is SGHVS and CDR2 is FQNEAQ. The junction had 19 bases not matched to a gene; V was cut back by 6 bases and J by 0 bases. This CDR3 has 21 residues.

This sequence joins TRBV19 and TRBJ2-1; TRBD2 matches at 7 bases. The CDR3 extends over 17 amino acids. J lost 8 bases, V lost 3 bases, and 16 bases had no gene match. From germline, CDR1 is LNHDA and CDR2 SQIVND (reference sequence). The DNA for the CDR3 is TGTGCCAGTAGTATTCTCGGTAGGGCGGGAGAGGGCCATGAGCAGTTCTTC. This encodes CASSILGRAGEGHEQFF.

The rearrangement joins TRBV6-5 to TRBJ2-2, with 13 bases matching TRBD2. The V and J ends lost 4 bases and 7 bases, in that order; junction bases with no gene match: 3. Looked up from germline, CDR1 is MNHEY and CDR2 is SVGAGI. This CDR3 has 15 residues. CDR3 sequence: CASSSRLAGGGELFF. DNA for the CDR3: TGTGCCAGCAGTTCCCGACTAGCGGGAGGCGGGGAGCTGTTTTTT.

This chain links TRBV5-1 with TRBJ1-4; D unclear. The germline CDR1 and CDR2 sequences are SGHRS and YFSETQ. CDR3 length: 15 residues. V lost 6 bases and J lost 0, with 12 bases in between. The CDR3 reads CASMPTGTTNEKLFF. The CDR3 nucleotides are TGCGCCAGCATGCCGACCGGGACAACTAATGAAAAACTGTTTTTT.

The gene calls are TRBV19 and TRBJ2-1; possibly TRBD2 for D (5 bases). Germline V lookup: CDR1 LNHDA, CDR2 SQIVND (reference sequence). CDR3 length: 15 amino acids. V was clipped by 4 bases and J by 10 bases, with 20 bases between them. The CDR3 nucleotides read TGTGCCAGTAGTAGGTCCAGCGGTGGGCCCAACGAGCAGTTCTTC. Its translation: CASSRSSGGPNEQFF.

The rearrangement joins TRBV30 to TRBJ1-6; D is unclear. This CDR3 is 14 amino acids long. The germline gives CDR1 GTSNPN, CDR2 SVGIG (reference sequence). V dropped 0 bases and J dropped 8 bases, with 11 bases sitting between them. The chain's CDR3 is CAWSVTFGDSPLHF. As DNA, the CDR3 is TGTGCCTGGAGTGTAACGTTCGGGGATTCACCCCTCCACTTT. Full variable domain (missing parts from reference TRBV30 and TRBJ1-6): SQTIHQWPATLVQPVGSPLSLECTVEGTSNPNLYWYRQAAGRGLQLLFYSVGIGQISSEVPQNLSASRPQDRQFILSSKKLLLSDSGFYLCAWSVTFGDSPLHFGNGTRLTVT.

This clone was seen only a few times. The chain employs TRBV6-6 and TRBJ1-1, with no clear D. Looked up from germline, CDR1 is MNHNY and CDR2 is SVGAGI (reference sequence). The CDR3 extends over 12 amino acids. V shed 2 bases and J shed 7 bases, with 8 bases lying between them. The CDR3 bases are TGTGCCAGCAGTTACCCGGGGAATGAAGCTTTCTTT. This codes for CASSYPGNEAFF.

The chain combines TRBV4-1 with TRBJ2-5, with 7 bases fitting TRBD1. Germline CDR1 is MGHRA and CDR2 is YSYEKL. This CDR3 is 13 amino acids long. V was clipped by 4 bases and J by 6 bases; unmatched bases: 5. The CDR3 sequence is CASSRDRDKTQYF. In DNA, the CDR3 is TGCGCCAGCAGCCGCGACAGGGATAAGACCCAGTACTTC.

This clone was seen just once. The CDR3 loop is CASSLGQGSEKLFF. The CDR3 DNA reads as TGTGCCAGCAGCTTAGGACAGGGGAGTGAAAAACTGTTTTTT. The gene calls are TRBV13 and TRBJ1-4, with 7 bases matching TRBD1. The trim removed 0 bases at V and 7 bases at J, leaving 2 bases unmatched. Germline V gene data show CDR1 as PRHDT and CDR2 as FYEKMQ (reference sequence). This CDR3 comprises 14 residues.

The V call is TRBV2, the J call TRBJ2-2; D may be TRBD2 (6 bases). The V end was cut by 4 bases, the J end by 7 bases, with 7 bases between. CDR3 length equals 12 residues. Germline CDR1 SNHLY, CDR2 FYNNEI. The CDR3 loop is CASSGGVGELFF. The CDR3 nucleotides are TGTGCCAGCAGTGGGGGGGTCGGGGAGCTGTTTTTT. Full variable domain (outside the CDR3, taken from reference TRBV2 and TRBJ2-2): EPEVTQTPSHQVTQMGQEVILRCVPISNHLYFYWYRQILGQKVEFLVSFYNNEISEKSEIFDDQFSVERPDGSNFTLKIRSTKLEDSAMYFCASSGGVGELFFGEGSRLTVL.

The chain couples TRBV28 to TRBJ1-3, with a possible D match to TRBD1 (5 bases). The CDR3 sequence is 16 residues long. With 7 bases removed from V and 2 bases from J, the gap between germline ends came to 18 bases. From germline, CDR1 is MDHEN and CDR2 SYDVKM. The DNA of the CDR3 is TGTGCCAGCAAGTCTGGAGACAGTTTGGCTGGAAACACCATATATTTT. This gives the protein CASKSGDSLAGNTIYF.

The chain couples TRBV4-3 to TRBJ1-2; 7 positions match TRBD1. Germline V CDR1 and CDR2: LGHNA, YSLEER. This CDR3 spans 13 amino acids. The V gene end was trimmed by 0 bases and the J gene end by 6 bases; junction bases not matched to a gene: 1. DNA for the CDR3: TGCGCCAGCAGCCAAGAAACAGGGGATGGCTACACCTTC. This codes for CASSQETGDGYTF.

The chain combines TRBV19 with TRBJ2-2, with D perhaps TRBD2 (5 bases). Germline V gives CDR1 LNHDA, CDR2 SQIVND (reference sequence). Trimming left V 3 bases short and J 5 bases short, with 13 bases between. CDR3 length: 15 amino acids. The CDR3 spells CASSMGREITGELFF. The DNA of the CDR3 is TGTGCCAGTAGTATGGGCCGGGAAATAACCGGGGAGCTGTTTTTT.